Described below is a single T cell receptor beta chain sequence and its context. As yet, its antigen is unknown. Assay used: immunoSEQ multiplex PCR; TCRdb lists only in-frame clones, some missing. The sample contains tens of thousands of clones, about 90% of which appear only once. The sample comes from a study of OX40 agonist ivuxolimab in advanced cancers. Study background: Patients were under 90% male with ages roughly 23 to 79, mean approximately 55.

The CDR3 sequence is 16 residues long. The germline V gene encodes CDR1 LGHNA and CDR2 YSLEER. Trimming took 0 bases from V and 7 from J; bases not matched to a gene: 6. Whole-study results and caveats: Dosing at 0.1 to 3.0 mg/kg was accompanied by clonal expansion of CD4+ and CD8+ blood T cells by week 6.

The TCR comes from an adult with an advanced solid tumor such as melanoma, head and neck, liver or kidney cancer. Sequencing was performed on CD4+ or CD8+ T cells sorted from blood, taken in a trial of the OX40 agonist ivuxolimab. The J gene is TRBJ2-1, the V gene TRBV4-3, with 10 nucleotides matching TRBD2. CDR3 nucleotides: TGCGCCAGCAGCCAAGATGCCCAGCGGGAGGGGAATGAGCAGTTCTTC. It is translated as CASSQDAQREGNEQFF.